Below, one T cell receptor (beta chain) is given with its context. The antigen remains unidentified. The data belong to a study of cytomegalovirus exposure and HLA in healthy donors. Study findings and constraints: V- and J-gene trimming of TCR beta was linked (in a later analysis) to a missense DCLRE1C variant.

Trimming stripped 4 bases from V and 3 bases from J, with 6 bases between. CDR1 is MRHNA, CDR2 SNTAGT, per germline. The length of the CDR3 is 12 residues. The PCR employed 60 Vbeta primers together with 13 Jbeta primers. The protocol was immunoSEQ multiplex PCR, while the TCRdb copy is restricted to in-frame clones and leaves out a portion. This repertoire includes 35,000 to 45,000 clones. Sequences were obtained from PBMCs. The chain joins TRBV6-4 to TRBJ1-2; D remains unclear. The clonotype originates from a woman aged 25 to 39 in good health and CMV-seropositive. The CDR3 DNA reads TGTGCCAGCAGTGCCGGGGACTATGGCTACACCTTC. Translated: CASSAGDYGYTF.